The entry below gives a single TCR beta chain sequence along with its context. As handled by the study authors: Estimation of nucleated cell counts was performed using reference gene primer amplification. Some clones are missing from TCRdb's copy, which holds only in-frame ones; the method was immunoSEQ multiplex PCR. Clonal size and the V and J genes are those of that table, whereas D and trimming came from the DNA. The sample has about 480,000 clones; roughly nine tenths are singletons. The sample is drawn from a study of blood T cell repertoires in COVID-19. Study summary: There were acute and convalescent COVID-19 samples, and they came from the United States, Italy and Spain. In each case, the material was cDNA or gDNA derived from T cells, B-cell-depleted T cells, or PBMCs.

While infection was still active, Seattle patients were enrolled and then followed longitudinally. This clonotype was sampled from a man between 18 and 35 years old with COVID-19, enrolled during active disease. The sequenced sample consisted of peripheral blood.

The chain's CDR3 is CAISLDRDGNTIYF. CDR3 bases: TGTGCCATCAGCTTGGACAGGGATGGAAACACCATATATTTT. The genes are TRBV10-3 and TRBJ1-3; the match to TRBD1 covers 8 bases. The germline V gene encodes CDR1 ENHRY and CDR2 SYGVKD. Unmatched junction bases numbered 4, after V lost 6 bases and J lost 3 bases. This CDR3 has 14 residues.